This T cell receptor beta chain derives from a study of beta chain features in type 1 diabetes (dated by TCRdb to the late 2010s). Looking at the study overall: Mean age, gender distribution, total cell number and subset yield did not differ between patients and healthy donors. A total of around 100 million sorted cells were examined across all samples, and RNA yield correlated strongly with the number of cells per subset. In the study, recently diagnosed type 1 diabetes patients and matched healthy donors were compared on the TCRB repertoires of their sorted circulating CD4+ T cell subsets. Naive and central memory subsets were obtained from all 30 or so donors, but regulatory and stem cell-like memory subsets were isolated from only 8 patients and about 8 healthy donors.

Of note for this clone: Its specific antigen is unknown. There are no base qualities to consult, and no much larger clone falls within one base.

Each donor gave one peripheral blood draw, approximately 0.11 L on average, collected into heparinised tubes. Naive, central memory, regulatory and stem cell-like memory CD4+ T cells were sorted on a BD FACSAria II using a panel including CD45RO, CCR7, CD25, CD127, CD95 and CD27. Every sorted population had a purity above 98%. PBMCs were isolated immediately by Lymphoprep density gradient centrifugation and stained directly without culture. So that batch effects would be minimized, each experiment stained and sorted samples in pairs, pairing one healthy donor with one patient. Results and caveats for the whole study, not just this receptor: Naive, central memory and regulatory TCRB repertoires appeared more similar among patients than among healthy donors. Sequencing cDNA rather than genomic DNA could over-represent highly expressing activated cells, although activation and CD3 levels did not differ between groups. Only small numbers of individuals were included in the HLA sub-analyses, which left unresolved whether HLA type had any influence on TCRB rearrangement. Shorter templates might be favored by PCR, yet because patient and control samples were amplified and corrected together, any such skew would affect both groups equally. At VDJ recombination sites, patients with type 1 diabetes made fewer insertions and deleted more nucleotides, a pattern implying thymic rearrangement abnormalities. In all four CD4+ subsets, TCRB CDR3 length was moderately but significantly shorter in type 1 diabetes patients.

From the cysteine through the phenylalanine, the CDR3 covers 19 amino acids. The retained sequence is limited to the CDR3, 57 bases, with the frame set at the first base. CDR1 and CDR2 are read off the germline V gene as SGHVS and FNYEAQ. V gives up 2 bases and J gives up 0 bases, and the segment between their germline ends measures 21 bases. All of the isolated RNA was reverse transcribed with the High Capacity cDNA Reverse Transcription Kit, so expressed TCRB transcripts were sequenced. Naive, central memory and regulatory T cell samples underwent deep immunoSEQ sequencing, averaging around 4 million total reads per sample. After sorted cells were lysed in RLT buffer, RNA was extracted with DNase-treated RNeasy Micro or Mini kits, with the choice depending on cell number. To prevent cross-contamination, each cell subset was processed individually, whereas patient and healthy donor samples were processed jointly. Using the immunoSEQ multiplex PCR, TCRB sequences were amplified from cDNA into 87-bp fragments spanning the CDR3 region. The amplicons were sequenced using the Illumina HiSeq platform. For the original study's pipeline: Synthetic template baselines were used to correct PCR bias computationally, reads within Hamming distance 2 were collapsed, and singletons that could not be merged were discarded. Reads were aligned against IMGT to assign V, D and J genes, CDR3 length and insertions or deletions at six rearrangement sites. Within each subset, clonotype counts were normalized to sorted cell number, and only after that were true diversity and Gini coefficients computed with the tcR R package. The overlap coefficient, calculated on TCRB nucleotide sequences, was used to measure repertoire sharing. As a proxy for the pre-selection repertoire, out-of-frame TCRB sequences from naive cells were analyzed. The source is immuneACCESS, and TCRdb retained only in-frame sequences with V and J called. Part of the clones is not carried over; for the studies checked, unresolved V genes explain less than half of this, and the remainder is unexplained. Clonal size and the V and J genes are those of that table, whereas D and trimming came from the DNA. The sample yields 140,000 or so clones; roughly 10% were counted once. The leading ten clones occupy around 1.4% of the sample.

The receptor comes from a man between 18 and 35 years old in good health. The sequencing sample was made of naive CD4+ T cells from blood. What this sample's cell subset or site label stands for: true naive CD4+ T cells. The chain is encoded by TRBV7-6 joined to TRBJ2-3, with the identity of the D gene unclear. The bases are TGTGCCAGCAGCTTAAGGCCTTTTGGCGGAGCATGGAGCACAGATACGCAGTATTTT. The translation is CASSLRPFGGAWSTDTQYF.